Following are 21 T cell receptor beta chains from one sample sequenced in a study of shared clonotypes between healthy human individuals. TCRdb's copy holds only in-frame clones and misses some; the assay was immunoSEQ multiplex PCR. The sample lists millions of clones, around 94% occurring once. Sequenced input: naive CD4+ T cells sorted from blood. As for subset: CD45RA+ positively selected. The receptor set was obtained from a man aged 18 to 30 in good health.

This clone came up once. At the DNA level, this CDR3 is encoded by other sequences in the same sample as well. The gene calls are TRBV30 and TRBJ1-5; D unclear. The germline V gene has CDR1 GTSNPN and CDR2 SVGIG (reference sequence). With 2 bases removed from V and 4 bases from J, the gap between germline ends came to 9 bases. The CDR3 has 13 amino acids. CDR3 amino acids: CAWSTGRNQPQHF. Here the CDR3 DNA reads TGTGCCTGGAGTACCGGACGAAATCAGCCCCAGCATTTT.

This clone has a single count. CDR3 DNA: TGTGCCTGGAGAGCCTCAGGCCTATATGGCTACACCTTC. Translated, it gives CAWRASGLYGYTF. The chain has TRBV30 and TRBJ1-2; D is undetermined. CDR1 GTSNPN and CDR2 SVGIG come from the germline V gene (reference sequence). The CDR3 length is 13 residues. V was trimmed by 3 bases and J by 5 bases, leaving 13 bases between them.

The chain links TRBV5-4 to TRBJ2-7; 9 bases match TRBD2. The V segment lost 4 bases and the J segment 0 bases; nucleotides outside the gene matches: 2. The germline V gene encodes CDR1 SGHNT and CDR2 YYREEE (reference sequence). The CDR3 has 14 amino acids. The DNA for the CDR3 is TGTGCCAGCAGCAAAGCGGGGGGCTCCTACGAGCAGTACTTC. Encoded protein: CASSKAGGSYEQYF.

This chain uses TRBV27 with TRBJ2-7; no reliable D call. The germline CDR1 and CDR2 sequences are MNHEY and SMNVEV (reference sequence). V lost 5 bases, J lost 1 base, and 12 bases lay in between. There are 14 residues in the CDR3. This CDR3 is CASSPGRASYEQYF. In nucleotides, the CDR3 is TGTGCCAGCAGTCCCGGACGGGCTTCCTACGAGCAGTACTTC.

V and J are TRBV5-4 and TRBJ2-2; 11 nucleotides agree with TRBD2. The germline V gene encodes CDR1 SGHNT and CDR2 YYREEE (reference sequence). V lost 3 bases and J lost 3; bases outside the gene matches: 4. CDR3 length: 16 residues. CDR3 DNA sequence: TGTGCCAGCAGCTCCGGGACTAGCGGTTACACCGGGGAGCTGTTTTTT. Amino acid sequence: CASSSGTSGYTGELFF.

The J gene is TRBJ2-5, the V gene TRBV29-1; 9 nucleotides agree with TRBD1. Germline lookup yields CDR1 SQVTM and CDR2 ANQGSEA. This CDR3 has 12 amino acids. V trimming: 7 bases; J trimming: 9 bases; junction bases outside the gene matches: 9. CDR3 amino acids: CSGGQGDGAQYF. The CDR3 DNA reads TGCAGCGGGGGACAGGGAGACGGGGCCCAGTACTTC.

CDR3 sequence (DNA): TGTGCCAGTAGTAACGGGGGGCGCGACAATGAGCAGTTCTTC. Translation: CASSNGGRDNEQFF. The chain couples TRBV19 to TRBJ2-1; possible D gene TRBD2, 7 bases. CDR1 is LNHDA, CDR2 SQIVND, per germline (reference sequence). V was cut by 4 bases and J by 5 bases, with 12 bases left in between. This CDR3 is built from 14 residues.

The chain joins TRBV5-4 to TRBJ2-5; TRBD2 matches at 7 bases. The V and J ends lost 0 bases and 5 bases, in that order; junction bases with no gene match: 13. Per the germline V gene, CDR1 is SGHNT and CDR2 is YYREEE (reference sequence). This CDR3 has 17 amino acids. The CDR3 reads CASSLGGGRGPQETQYF. The CDR3 nucleotides are TGTGCCAGCAGCTTGGGGGGCGGGAGAGGCCCCCAGGAGACCCAGTACTTC.

Turning to this clone: Other DNA sequences within the sample encode an identical CDR3. The chain carries TRBV2 and TRBJ1-6; 7 positions match TRBD1. The CDR3 consists of 14 residues. Per germline, CDR1 SNHLY and CDR2 FYNNEI. With 6 bases clipped from V and 5 bases from J, the junction kept 4 bases outside the gene matches. The CDR3 bases are TGTGCCAGCAGCCGGGACAGAAATAATTCACCCCTCCACTTT. This codes for CASSRDRNNSPLHF.

Note on this clone: This same CDR3 is encoded by further DNA sequences in the sample. The chain has TRBV6-1 and TRBJ1-5, with a weak D call TRBD1 (5 bases). The CDR3 totals 14 residues. Trimming removed 4 bases at V and 4 bases at J, with 11 bases between. Germline assignment: CDR1 MNHNS and CDR2 SASEGT. For the CDR3, the DNA is TGTGCCAGCAGTGGGGGTGGGGGAAATCAGCCCCAGCATTTT. Translating it yields CASSGGGGNQPQHF.

This chain links TRBV7-3 with TRBJ2-1; D perhaps matches TRBD1 (6 bases). Trimming removed 3 bases from V and 9 bases from J, with 15 bases in between. The CDR3 consists of 14 residues. Germline values: CDR1 SGHTA, CDR2 FQGTGA. CDR3 in amino acids: CASSLTGELGEQFF. The CDR3 bases are TGTGCCAGCAGCTTGACAGGAGAGCTTGGTGAGCAGTTCTTC.

Comments on this clone: The same CDR3 also results from other DNA sequences found in this sample. The V gene is TRBV10-1, the J gene TRBJ2-3; D gene uncertain. This CDR3 is 14 amino acids long. Trimming took 3 bases from V and 0 from J, leaving 7 bases between them. Germline V CDR1 and CDR2: WNHNN, SYGVQD (reference sequence). CDR3 in DNA: TGCGCCAGCAGTGACAGTCGTAGCACAGATACGCAGTATTTT. This codes for CASSDSRSTDTQYF.

V usage is TRBV9 and J usage is TRBJ2-3, with D perhaps matching TRBD1 (5 bases). Trimming removed 0 bases from V and 7 bases from J, with 9 bases in between. Per the germline V gene, CDR1 is SGDLS and CDR2 is YYNGEE. The CDR3 is made up of 13 amino acids. The CDR3 DNA is TGTGCCAGCAGCGTAGAAGCAGGGAATACGCAGTATTTT. Protein sequence: CASSVEAGNTQYF.

This clone came up once. The chain joins TRBV5-1 to TRBJ2-2, with D perhaps matching TRBD1 (6 bases). This CDR3 comprises 15 residues. Looked up from germline, CDR1 is SGHRS and CDR2 is YFSETQ. V lost 3 bases and J lost 3, with 12 bases in between. CDR3 protein: CASSSGQFYTGELFF. In DNA form, the CDR3 reads TGCGCCAGCAGCTCCGGACAGTTTTACACCGGGGAGCTGTTTTTT.

The V and J genes are TRBV13 and TRBJ1-2, with TRBD1 matching over 11 bases. The CDR3 runs to 14 residues. The V gene end was trimmed by 5 bases and the J gene end by 2 bases; junction bases not matched to a gene: 1. Germline CDR1 and CDR2: PRHDT and FYEKMQ (reference sequence). The chain's CDR3 is CASSRDRGNYGYTF. The CDR3 nucleotides read TGTGCCAGCAGCAGGGACAGGGGGAACTATGGCTACACCTTC.

Points on this clone: Other DNA sequences in this sample translate to the same CDR3. The V gene is TRBV6-6, the J gene TRBJ1-6; weak D call: TRBD1 (5 bases). The CDR3 runs 14 residues. Per the germline V gene, CDR1 is MNHNY and CDR2 is SVGAGI (reference sequence). The V and J ends lost 7 bases and 7 bases respectively, with 14 bases between them. The CDR3 spells CASTLTGGNSPLHF. In nucleotides, the CDR3 is TGTGCCAGCACCCTAACAGGAGGCAATTCACCCCTCCACTTT.

The chain combines TRBV29-1 with TRBJ1-2; D is unresolved. The CDR3 runs to 11 residues. Per the germline V gene, CDR1 is SQVTM and CDR2 is ANQGSEA. V lost 6 bases and J 6 bases, leaving 11 bases between the germline ends. The CDR3 coding sequence is TGCAGCGTCGATAGGGTCAATGGCTACACCTTC. Amino acid sequence: CSVDRVNGYTF.

The J gene is TRBJ2-7, the V gene TRBV6-6; TRBD1 aligns across 12 bases. The CDR3 is 15 amino acids. V was clipped by 4 bases and J by 6 bases; unmatched bases: 7. Per the germline V gene, CDR1 is MNHNY and CDR2 is SVGAGI (reference sequence). CDR3 in amino acids: CASSSTGQGAFEQYF. The CDR3 DNA sequence: TGTGCCAGCAGTTCCACGGGACAGGGGGCTTTCGAGCAGTACTTC.

The rearrangement uses TRBV6-6 and TRBJ1-1, with 9 bases identical to TRBD1. This CDR3 contains 13 residues. Trimming removed 5 bases from V and 10 bases from J; junction bases left unmatched: 8. Germline-derived CDR1 and CDR2 are MNHNY and SVGAGI (reference sequence). CDR3 protein: CASSTWTGEGAFF. CDR3 sequence (DNA): TGTGCCAGCAGTACGTGGACAGGGGAGGGAGCTTTCTTT.

The chain recombines TRBV7-9 with TRBJ1-6; D is perhaps TRBD1 (6 bases). Germline V gene data show CDR1 as SEHNR and CDR2 as FQNEAQ (reference sequence). The V gene lost 5 bases and the J gene lost 9 bases, with 14 bases spanning the gap. This CDR3 spans 14 amino acids. The chain's CDR3 is CASSQGQRGSPLHF. In DNA form, the CDR3 reads TGTGCCAGCAGCCAGGGACAAAGGGGTTCACCCCTCCACTTT.

This chain joins TRBV6-6 and TRBJ2-7, with TRBD1 identical over 8 bases. The J segment lost 8 bases and the V segment lost 6 bases, leaving 15 bases of the junction unmatched. The V gene's germline CDR1 is MNHNY and CDR2 SVGAGI (reference sequence). This CDR3 has 15 amino acids. The CDR3 DNA sequence: TGTGCCAGCAGGGCCACATCAGGGGGCGCGTCCCAGCAGTACTTC. Protein product: CASRATSGGASQQYF.